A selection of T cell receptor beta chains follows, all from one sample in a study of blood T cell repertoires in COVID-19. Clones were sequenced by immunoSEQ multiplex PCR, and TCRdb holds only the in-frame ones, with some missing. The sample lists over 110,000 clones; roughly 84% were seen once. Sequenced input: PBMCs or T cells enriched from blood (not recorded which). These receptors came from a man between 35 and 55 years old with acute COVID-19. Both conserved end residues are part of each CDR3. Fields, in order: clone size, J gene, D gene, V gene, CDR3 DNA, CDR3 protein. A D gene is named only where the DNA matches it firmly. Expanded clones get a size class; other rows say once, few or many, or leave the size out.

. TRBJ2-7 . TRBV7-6 TGTGCCAGCAGCTTAGAGGCTAGCGCGAACTACGAGCAGTACTTC CASSLEASANYEQYF
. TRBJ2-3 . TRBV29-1 TGCAGCGTTGCCGTCGGGAGTGAAGATACGCAGTATTTT CSVAVGSEDTQYF
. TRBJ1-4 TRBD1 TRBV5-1 TGCGCCAGCAGCTTAGGGGGACAGTATGAAAAACTGTTTTTT CASSLGGQYEKLFF
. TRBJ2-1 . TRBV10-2 TGCGCCAGCAGCGTTAGTCTTCCCTCCTACAATGAGCAGTTCTTC CASSVSLPSYNEQFF
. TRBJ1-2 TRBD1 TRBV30 TGTGCCTGGAGCCGGGACAGGGCGATAACCGGCTATGGCTACACCTTC CAWSRDRAITGYGYTF
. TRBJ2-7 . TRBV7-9 TGTGCCAGCAGCTTGGGGCAGGGTATCTACGAGCAGTACTTC CASSLGQGIYEQYF
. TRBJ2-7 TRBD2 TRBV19 TGTGCCAGTAGTATACTAGCGGGATACTCCTACGAGCAGTACTTC CASSILAGYSYEQYF
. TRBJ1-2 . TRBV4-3 TGCGCCAGCAGCCAAGAAGGCGGAGGGTACTATGGCTACACCTTC CASSQEGGGYYGYTF
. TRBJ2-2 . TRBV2 TGTGCCAGCAGTCCTCGACGGGACACCGGGGAGCTGTTTTTT CASSPRRDTGELFF
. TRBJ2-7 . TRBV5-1 TGCGCCAGCAGCCCGGGTGGGGCGTCCTACGAGCAGTACTTC CASSPGGASYEQYF
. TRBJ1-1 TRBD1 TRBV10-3 TGTGCCATCAGGCCGGGACAGGGCAACACTGAAGCTTTCTTT CAIRPGQGNTEAFF
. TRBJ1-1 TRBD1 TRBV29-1 TGCAGCGTGCGGGACAGGGCCCGGGGCACTGAAGCTTTCTTT CSVRDRARGTEAFF
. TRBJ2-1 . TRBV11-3 TGTGCCAGCAGCTTAGGCGTATCGGGACTTAAGTTCTTC CASSLGVSGLKFF
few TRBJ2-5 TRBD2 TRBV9 TGTGCCAGCAGCTTGTCTTCGGGACTAGAAATGGAGACCCAGTACTTC CASSLSSGLEMETQYF
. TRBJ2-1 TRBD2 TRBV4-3 TGCGCCAGCAGCCAAGTAGTTCGGGGGGAGGGGTACAATGAGCAGTTCTTC CASSQVVRGEGYNEQFF
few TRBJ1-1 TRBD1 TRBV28 TGTGCCAGCAGTTTAGGGACAGGAACCGCGGAGGGAGCTTTCTTT CASSLGTGTAEGAFF
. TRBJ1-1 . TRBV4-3 TGCGCCAGCAGCCAAGAGGCGGGCAGGGAAGCTTTCTTT CASSQEAGREAFF
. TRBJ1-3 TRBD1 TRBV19 TGTGCCAGTAGTCTACAGGGGGACCCTGGAAACACCATATATTTT CASSLQGDPGNTIYF
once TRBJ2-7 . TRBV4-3 TGCGCCAGCAGCCAAGATTCTAACACTAAATCCTACGAGCAGTACTTC CASSQDSNTKSYEQYF
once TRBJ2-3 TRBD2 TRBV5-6 TGTGCCAGCAGCTTGGCCTTTCTAGCGGGGGTAGATACGCAGTATTTT CASSLAFLAGVDTQYF
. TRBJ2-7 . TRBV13 TGTGCCAGCTCCGGGGACTCCTCCTACGAGCAGTACTTC CASSGDSSYEQYF
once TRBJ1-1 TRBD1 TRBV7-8 TGTGCCAGCAGCCCCTTAAACTTACAGGGGATGAACACTGAAGCTTTCTTT CASSPLNLQGMNTEAFF
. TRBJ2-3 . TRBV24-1 TGTGCCACCAGTGATTTAAGGCAGGGAACAGATACGCAGTATTTT CATSDLRQGTDTQYF
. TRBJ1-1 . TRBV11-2 TGTGCCAGCAGCTTAAGCGGGGGGACTGAAGCTTTCTTT CASSLSGGTEAFF
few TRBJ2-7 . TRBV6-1 TGTGCCAGCAGTGAGGGTCCGGCAGGATTCGACGAGCAGTACTTC CASSEGPAGFDEQYF
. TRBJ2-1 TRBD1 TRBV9 TGTGCCAGCAGCGTAGCACAGGGGCCACACAATGAGCAGTTCTTC CASSVAQGPHNEQFF
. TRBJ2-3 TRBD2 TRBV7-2 TGTGCCAGCAGCTTAGCGGCGGGGGGGCAGGCAGATACGCAGTATTTT CASSLAAGGQADTQYF
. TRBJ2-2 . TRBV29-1 TGCAGCGTCACGTCCGGGGGCACCGGGGAGCTGTTTTTT CSVTSGGTGELFF
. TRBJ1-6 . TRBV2 TGTGCCAGCAGTGAAGCCCCATCACCCCTCCACTTT CASSEAPSPLHF
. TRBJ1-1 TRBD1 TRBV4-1 TGCGCCAGCAGCCAAGTATGGACAGGGTTCGACACTGAAGCTTTCTTT CASSQVWTGFDTEAFF
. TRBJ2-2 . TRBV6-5 TGTGCCACCCCAAAAGAGACCGGGGAGCTGTTTTTT CATPKETGELFF
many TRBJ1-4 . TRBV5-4 TGTGCCAGCAGCTCCCGACTTGGAGATGAGGAAAAACTGTTTTTT CASSSRLGDEEKLFF
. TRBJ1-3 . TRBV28 TGTGCCAGCAGTTTATGGGGACTCCTAGAGGGAAACACCATATATTTT CASSLWGLLEGNTIYF
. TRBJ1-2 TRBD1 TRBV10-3 TGTGCCATCAGTGACACGGGACAGGGGGCCCAAATGGGTGGCTACACCTTC CAISDTGQGAQMGGYTF
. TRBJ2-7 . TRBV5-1 TGCGCCAGCAGTCGCAGGGCCGGGTACGAGCAGTACTTC CASSRRAGYEQYF
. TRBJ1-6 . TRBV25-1 TGTGCCAGCAGTGTGGGAGGGGTCAGCAATTCACCCCTCCACTTT CASSVGGVSNSPLHF
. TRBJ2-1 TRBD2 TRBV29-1 TGCAGCGTTGAGAGGACTAGCGGTTCCAGCTCCTACAATGAGCAGTTCTTC CSVERTSGSSSYNEQFF
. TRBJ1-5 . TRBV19 TGTGCCAGTAGTATAGACCTCCTAGGGACAAGTAGCAATCAGCCCCAGCATTTT CASSIDLLGTSSNQPQHF
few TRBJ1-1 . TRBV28 TGTGCCAGCAGTAGAGCGGATGTCGGTGAAGCTTTCTTT CASSRADVGEAFF
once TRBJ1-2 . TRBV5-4 TGTGCCAGCAGGGGGCAGCCAGGGGCCGCCTATGGCTACACCTTC CASRGQPGAAYGYTF
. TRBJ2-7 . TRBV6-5 TGTGCCAGCAGTAGAGGTGGAGGCTCCTACGAGCAGTACTTC CASSRGGGSYEQYF
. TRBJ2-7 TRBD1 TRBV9 TGTGCCAGCAGCTCAAATAGGGGGCCCTCCTACGAGCAGTACTTC CASSSNRGPSYEQYF